This note documents a single T cell receptor beta chain sequence. This clonotype was detected only a few times. Its antigen remains unidentified. Per-nucleotide qualities are absent, and no much larger clonotype sits a single base away. Library prep was done by 5' RACE. TCRdb records Illumina HiSeq 2500 as the sequencer. The second PCR ran for about 6 to 12 cycles and used a J-beta primer mix along with a sample-barcoded 5' primer. Each TCR beta cDNA molecule received a unique molecular identifier from a template-switch 5' adaptor carrying 12 random nucleotides. Each sample yielded at least 3 million CDR3-containing paired-end reads. First-strand cDNA was synthesized from all RNA with the Mint cDNA synthesis kit, primed by a TRBC-specific oligonucleotide. Following uracil-DNA glycosylase treatment, a first 18-cycle PCR with universal primers M1SS and BC2_uni_R was performed on all cDNA. Per the authors' processing: Normalization of each sample was performed by random selection of 1 million high-quality reads, each carrying a distinct molecular identifier. Instead of being binned into consensus sequences, reads with shared molecular identifiers were discarded. MiTCR, set to a Q25 quality threshold and the strictest error-elimination algorithm, was used for CDR3 identification, clonotype clustering and error correction. Lower-bound total TCR beta diversity was estimated with a nonparametric unseen species model using Euler transformation. Starting from the raw public reads, TCRdb applied fastp trimming at Q25, assembled clones with MiXCR and retained in-frame beta chains. Every distinct CDR3 protein forms one entry, paired with its most common genes and DNA. V and J calls and clone size were set by TCRdb, not the authors. The sample table lists a few hundred thousand distinct CDR3 sequences, about 25% of them with a count of one. The ten largest clones represent approximately 3.3% of the sample.

This sample was included in a study of blood T cells in healthy people across ages (dated by TCRdb to 2013 to 2016). Background on the whole study: Template switching captured roughly one uniquely barcoded TCR beta cDNA molecule per two T cells in model experiments. Using deep sequencing normalized with unique cDNA molecular identifiers, the study measured how TCR beta repertoire diversity changes with age. Four age groups were formed from the donors: young (average approximately 15 years), middle-aged (more than 35), aged (more than 55) and long-lived (around 80). The study analyzed two additional independent replicas of 1 million unique cDNA reads from the same blood draw for two donors, one aged 18 to 30 and one aged 80 or older. The research as a whole found: The percentage of naive T cells measured by flow cytometry correlated strongly with observed TCR beta diversity. Because profiling used bulk unsorted PBMCs, naive and antigen-experienced compartments could not be compared conclusively. Donor CMV infection status was unknown, potentially confounding age-related changes in expanded clonotypes. Observed TCR beta diversity per million T cells fell roughly linearly with age, and a significant reduction was already apparent by age approximately 40. Estimates of total diversity based on one million sequenced T cells were considered lower bounds and underestimates. Compared with the aged group, the long-lived group had more naive CD4+ T cells, fewer expanded clones and increased TCR diversity, a pattern suggesting age selection.

The CDR3 contains 13 residues, cysteine and phenylalanine counted. Only the CDR3 part of the read is kept: 39 bases, read in frame from the first base. The V end gives up 10 bases and the J end 1 base, leaving 6 bases in the junction not matched to a gene. The CDR1 and CDR2 encoded by the germline V gene (reference sequence) are SEHNR and FQNEAQ. The donors were 40 or so Caucasian individuals from Russia, aged roughly 6 to 95 years, who were systemically healthy. Around 10 milliliters of peripheral blood were collected from each donor into EDTA-treated Vacutainer tubes. Ficoll-Paque density-gradient centrifugation was used to isolate PBMCs, with at least 6.5 million obtained per sample. Trizol reagent was used to extract total RNA from PBMCs, with at least 5 micrograms per sample. For every donor, flow cytometry on a PBMC aliquot measured the percentage of naive CD45RAhigh/CD27high T cells. The sample also formed part of further work on T cells of mothers and their children. The second study also describes: Donors were nine systemically healthy Caucasian individuals: three mothers and their six children. cDNA synthesis used all of the extracted RNA, with around 1.4 ug of RNA in each 15 ul reaction. In the second PCR, the M1S primer introduced both the sample barcodes and 2-4 random nucleotides. Over 10 million TCR beta CDR3 reads came from each mother, compared with roughly 2.8 million reads from each child. TCR recombination output is similarly shaped by thymic selection in related and unrelated pairs, with a minor effect exerted by inherited differences. Related mother-child pairs always showed normalized repertoire overlap that was slightly higher than in unrelated mother-child pairs, though the difference was never significant. Persistent microchimeric T cell clones were not detected, at a sensitivity of around 95 clones per million clonotypes. The study used deep NGS to compare TCR beta repertoires of mothers and children, seeking features distinguishing related mother-child pairs from unrelated individuals. Mothers averaged roughly 36 +/- 4 years of age and children averaged roughly 10 +/- 4 years. After adapter ligation was performed with NEBNext reagents, the libraries were sequenced on an Illumina HiSeq 2000 with 100+100 nt paired-end reads. To prevent cross-contamination, the mother and child libraries were prepared a month apart and were sequenced in separate runs. For each donor, somewhere between 500,000 and 2,000,000 distinct TCR beta clonotypes were identified. Naive TCR beta clonotypes were estimated from low-frequency clonotypes matched to each donor's FACS-determined naive share, without sorting.

The source of this sequence is a boy aged 2 to 10 in good health. Material: blood. The chain was built from TRBV7-9 and TRBJ2-7; TRBD2 aligns with 8 central bases. The DNA is TGTGCCACACGGGGGGGGAAATCCTACGAGCAGTACTTC. This yields the protein CATRGGKSYEQYF.